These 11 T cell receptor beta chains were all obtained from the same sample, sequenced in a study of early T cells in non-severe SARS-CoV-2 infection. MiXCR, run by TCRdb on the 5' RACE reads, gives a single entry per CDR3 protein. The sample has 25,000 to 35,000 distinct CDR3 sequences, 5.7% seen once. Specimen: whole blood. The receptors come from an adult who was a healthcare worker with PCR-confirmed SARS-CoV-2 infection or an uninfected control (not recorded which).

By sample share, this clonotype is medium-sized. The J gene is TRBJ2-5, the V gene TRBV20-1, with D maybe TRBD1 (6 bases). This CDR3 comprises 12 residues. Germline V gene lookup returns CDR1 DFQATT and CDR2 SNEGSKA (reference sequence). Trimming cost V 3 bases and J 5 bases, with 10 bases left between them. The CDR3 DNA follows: TGCAGTGCTAGTCTTCAGGGGGAGACCCAGTACTTC. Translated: CSASLQGETQYF.

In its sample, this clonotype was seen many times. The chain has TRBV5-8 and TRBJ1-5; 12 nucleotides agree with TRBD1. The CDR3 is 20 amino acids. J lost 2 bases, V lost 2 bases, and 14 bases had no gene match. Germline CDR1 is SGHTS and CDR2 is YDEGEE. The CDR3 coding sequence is TGTGCCAGCAGCTTACCAAGGCGGGACAGGGGGCTCGGAGGCAATCAGCCCCAGCATTTT. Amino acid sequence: CASSLPRRDRGLGGNQPQHF.

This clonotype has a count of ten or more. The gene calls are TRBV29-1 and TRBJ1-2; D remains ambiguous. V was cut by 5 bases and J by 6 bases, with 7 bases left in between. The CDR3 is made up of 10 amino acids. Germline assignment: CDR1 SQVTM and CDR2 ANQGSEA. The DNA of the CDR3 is TGCAGCGTTAATATCCATGGCTACACCTTC. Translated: CSVNIHGYTF. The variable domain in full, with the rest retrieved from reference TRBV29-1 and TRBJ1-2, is SAVISQKPSRDICQRGTSLTIQCQVDSQVTMMFWYRQQPGQSLTLIATANQGSEATYESGFVIDKFPISRPNLTFSTLTVSNMSPEDSSIYLCSVNIHGYTFGSGTRLTVV.

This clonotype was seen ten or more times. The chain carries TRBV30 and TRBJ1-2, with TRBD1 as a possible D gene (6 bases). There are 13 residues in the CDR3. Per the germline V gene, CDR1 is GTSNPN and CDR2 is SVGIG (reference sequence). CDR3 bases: TGTGCTCTTCGGAGGGGGGATACCTATGGCTACACCTTC. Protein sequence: CALRRGDTYGYTF.

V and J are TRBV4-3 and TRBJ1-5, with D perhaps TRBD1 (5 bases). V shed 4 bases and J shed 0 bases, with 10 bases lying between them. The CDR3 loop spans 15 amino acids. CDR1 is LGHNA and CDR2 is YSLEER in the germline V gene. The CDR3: CASSPGRNSNQPQHF. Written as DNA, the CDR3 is TGCGCCAGCAGCCCGGGACGGAATAGCAATCAGCCCCAGCATTTT.

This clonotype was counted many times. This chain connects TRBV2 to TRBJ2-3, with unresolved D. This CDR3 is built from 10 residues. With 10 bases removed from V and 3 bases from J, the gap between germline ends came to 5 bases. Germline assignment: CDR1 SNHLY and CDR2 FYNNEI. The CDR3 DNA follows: TGTGCCAAACAAACAGATACGCAGTATTTT. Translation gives CAKQTDTQYF.

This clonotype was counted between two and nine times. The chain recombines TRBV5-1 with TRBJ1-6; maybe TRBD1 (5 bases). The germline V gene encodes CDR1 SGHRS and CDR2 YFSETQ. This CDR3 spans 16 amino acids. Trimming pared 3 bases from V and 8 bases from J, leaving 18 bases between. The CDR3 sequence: CASSWGRPTGDSPLHF. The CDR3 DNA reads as TGCGCCAGCAGCTGGGGACGACCTACCGGGGATTCACCCCTCCACTTT. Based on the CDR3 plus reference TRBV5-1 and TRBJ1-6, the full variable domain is KAGVTQTPRYLIKTRGQQVTLSCSPISGHRSVSWYQQTPGQGLQFLFEYFSETQRNKGNFPGRFSGRQFSNSRSEMNVSTLELGDSALYLCASSWGRPTGDSPLHFGNGTRLTVT.

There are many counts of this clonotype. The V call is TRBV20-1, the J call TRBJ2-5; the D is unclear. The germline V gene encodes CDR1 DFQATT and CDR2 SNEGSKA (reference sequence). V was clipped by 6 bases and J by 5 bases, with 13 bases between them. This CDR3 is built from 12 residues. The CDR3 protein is CSATDQPETQYF. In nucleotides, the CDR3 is TGCAGTGCCACAGACCAACCGGAGACCCAGTACTTC.

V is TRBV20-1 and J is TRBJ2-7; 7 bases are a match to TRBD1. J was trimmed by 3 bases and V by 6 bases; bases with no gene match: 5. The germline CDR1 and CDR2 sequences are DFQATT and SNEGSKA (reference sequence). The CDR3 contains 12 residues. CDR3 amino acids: CSATDRNYEQYF. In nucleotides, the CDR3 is TGCAGTGCGACGGACAGGAACTACGAGCAGTACTTC.

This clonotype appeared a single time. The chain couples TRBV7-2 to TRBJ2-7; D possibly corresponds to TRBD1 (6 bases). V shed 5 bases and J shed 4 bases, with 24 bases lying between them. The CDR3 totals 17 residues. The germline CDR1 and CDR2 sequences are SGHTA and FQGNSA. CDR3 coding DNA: TGTGCCAGCAGCCCGCATATAGATGACAGGAGTTATTACGAGCAGTACTTC. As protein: CASSPHIDDRSYYEQYF. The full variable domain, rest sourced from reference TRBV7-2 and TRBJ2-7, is GAGVSQSPSNKVTEKGKDVELRCDPISGHTALYWYRQSLGQGLEFLIYFQGNSAPDKSGLPSDRFSAERTGGSVSTLTIQRTQQEDSAVYLCASSPHIDDRSYYEQYFGPGTRLTVT.

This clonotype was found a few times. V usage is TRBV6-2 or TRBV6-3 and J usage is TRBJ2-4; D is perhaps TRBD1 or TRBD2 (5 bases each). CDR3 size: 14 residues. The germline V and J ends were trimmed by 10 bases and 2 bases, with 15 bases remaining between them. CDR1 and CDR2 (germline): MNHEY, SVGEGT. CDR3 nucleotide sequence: TGTGCCACATCTCCCCGGGGACCCAAAAACATTCAGTACTTC. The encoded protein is CATSPRGPKNIQYF.